This T cell receptor (beta chain) emerged from a study of radiation and T cells in renal cell carcinoma. The germline CDR1 and CDR2 sequences are SGHRS and YFSETQ. V shed 2 bases, J shed 8 bases, and the junction held 7 bases outside the gene matches. This CDR3 contains 14 residues. Here immunoSEQ multiplex PCR was the method, and the copy in TCRdb shows in-frame clones only, minus some. Of tens of thousands of clones listed, 82% were seen once; the top ten hold 6% to 7%. Time point specified: baseline pretreatment blood. The treatment: 15 Gy SBRT to primary tumor, nephrectomy 4 weeks later. Radiation-treated patients gave blood at baseline, week 2 and week 4. About this clone itself: Its antigen is still unknown.

General study results and limits: In blood, top tumor clones expanded by 2 weeks, shrinking by 4.

This sequence originates from a man in his sixties with renal cell carcinoma. Sequenced here: blood, sampled from a patient whose treatment included radiotherapy and nephrectomy. The chain is built from TRBV5-1 and TRBJ2-1; 7 nucleotides align to TRBD2. CDR3 DNA: TGCGCCAGCAGCTTCCAGCGGGAAATATATGAGCAGTTCTTC. It codes for CASSFQREIYEQFF.